A single sample is the source of the 27 T cell receptor beta chains below, sequenced in a study of cytomegalovirus exposure and HLA in healthy donors. Amplification used 60 Vbeta primers and 13 Jbeta primers. Only in-frame clones appear in the TCRdb table, and some are missing; sequencing was by immunoSEQ multiplex PCR. The data show about 180,000 clones, 77% seen once. The sequencing sample was made of PBMCs. These receptors all stem from a man younger than 35 in good health and CMV-seronegative.

This clone has a handful of counts. V usage is TRBV7-3 and J usage is TRBJ2-1, with TRBD2 identical over 10 bases. With 1 base clipped from V and 9 bases from J, the junction kept 3 bases outside the gene matches. The CDR3 runs 14 residues. CDR1 is SGHTA, CDR2 FQGTGA, per germline. The CDR3 DNA sequence: TGTGCCAGCAGCTTAAGCCTAGCGGGGGCTGAGCAGTTCTTC. Its translation: CASSLSLAGAEQFF.

The rearrangement joins TRBV28 to TRBJ2-2; D perhaps matches TRBD2 (6 bases). V lost 7 bases and J lost 1, with 16 bases in between. The CDR3 consists of 16 residues. Germline CDR1 is MDHEN and CDR2 is SYDVKM. The chain's CDR3 is CASIRAVGGNTGELFF. As DNA, the CDR3 is TGTGCCAGCATCCGAGCGGTGGGGGGGAACACCGGGGAGCTGTTTTTT.

The chain couples TRBV30 to TRBJ1-2; TRBD1 matches 8 bases. Germline-derived CDR1 and CDR2 are GTSNPN and SVGIG (reference sequence). CDR3 length: 20 amino acids. The J segment lost 5 bases and the V segment lost 3 bases, leaving 26 bases of the junction unmatched. The CDR3 loop is CAWSRAPSGTGGPAGYGYTF. The CDR3 bases are TGTGCCTGGAGCCGAGCCCCTTCCGGGACAGGAGGCCCCGCCGGGTATGGCTACACCTTC.

The J gene is TRBJ2-7, the V gene TRBV11-1; TRBD2 matches 12 bases. Germline V gene lookup returns CDR1 SGHAT and CDR2 FQDESV (reference sequence). V lost 5 bases and J lost 4; bases outside the gene matches: 3. The CDR3 has 14 amino acids. The CDR3 nucleotides are TGTGCCAGCAGCCGACTAGCGGGGGAATACGAGCAGTACTTC. Residues: CASSRLAGEYEQYF.

The rearrangement uses TRBV4-3 and TRBJ1-1; D not resolved. The V gene's germline CDR1 is LGHNA and CDR2 YSLEER. This CDR3 spans 16 amino acids. Trimming shortened V by 0 bases and J by 1 base, and 12 bases separated the two germline ends. This CDR3 is CASSQDAAGWNTEAFF. CDR3 bases: TGCGCCAGCAGCCAAGATGCCGCGGGGTGGAACACTGAAGCTTTCTTT.

On this clone itself: The junction departs from germline at one end; a sequencing error may be responsible. This sample also contains other DNA sequences that code for the same CDR3. The chain employs TRBV25-1 and TRBJ2-5; the D gene is possibly TRBD2 (6 bases). The CDR3 runs to 15 residues. The V gene's germline CDR1 is MGHDK and CDR2 SYGVNS. For the CDR3, the DNA is TGCGCCAGCAGTGAATATCCTCCGGCCGGGGGAATGTTGTACTTC. This encodes CASSEYPPAGGMLYF.

The genes are TRBV5-1 and TRBJ2-1; TRBD2 matches 7 bases. The CDR3 length is 15 residues. Losses at the gene ends were 0 bases for V and 7 bases for J; bases not matched to a gene: 7. The germline gives CDR1 SGHRS, CDR2 YFSETQ. The CDR3 loop is CASSLDAGVLNEQFF. The CDR3 DNA sequence: TGCGCCAGCAGCTTGGACGCGGGAGTTCTTAATGAGCAGTTCTTC.

The V call is TRBV13, the J call TRBJ2-3; 15 positions agree with TRBD2. This CDR3 is 16 amino acids long. J gave up 4 bases and V 4 bases, and 3 bases lay outside the gene matches. CDR1 PRHDT and CDR2 FYEKMQ come from the germline V gene (reference sequence). The CDR3 coding sequence is TGTGCCAGCAGCTCTTGGACTAGCGGGGGGGCAGATACGCAGTATTTT. Protein sequence: CASSSWTSGGADTQYF. Full variable domain (outside the CDR3, taken from reference TRBV13 and TRBJ2-3): AAGVIQSPRHLIKEKRETATLKCYPIPRHDTVYWYQQGPGQDPQFLISFYEKMQSDKGSIPDRFSAQQFSDYHSELNMSSLELGDSALYFCASSSWTSGGADTQYFGPGTRLTVL.

The chain employs TRBV9 and TRBJ1-5; a weak D match, TRBD1 (6 bases). The CDR3 has 15 residues. Germline CDR1 is SGDLS and CDR2 is YYNGEE. V lost 4 bases to trimming and J lost 0 bases, with 11 bases between them. Here the CDR3 reads CASSSDSSSNQPQHF. Here the CDR3 DNA reads TGTGCCAGCAGCTCGGACAGTAGTAGCAATCAGCCCCAGCATTTT.

This chain links TRBV4-3 with TRBJ2-2; TRBD1 aligns across 8 bases. Germline values: CDR1 LGHNA, CDR2 YSLEER. The CDR3 sequence is 17 residues long. V shed 3 bases, J shed 2 bases, and the junction held 8 bases outside the gene matches. In DNA, the CDR3 is TGCGCCAGCAGCCAGGTCCCGGGACAGGAAAACACCGGGGAGCTGTTTTTT. Its protein is CASSQVPGQENTGELFF.

The genes are TRBV4-2 and TRBJ2-1; 12 bases are a match to TRBD2. CDR3 size: 17 residues. CDR1 LGHNA and CDR2 YNFKEQ come from the germline V gene. V lost 0 bases to trimming and J lost 4 bases; unmatched junction nucleotides: 4. CDR3 region: CASSQDVGTSGYNEQFF. The CDR3 DNA sequence: TGTGCCAGCAGCCAAGATGTGGGGACTAGCGGGTACAATGAGCAGTTCTTC.

The chain joins TRBV19 to TRBJ2-1; 8 bases agree with TRBD2. The CDR3 is made up of 15 amino acids. Germline CDR1 is LNHDA and CDR2 is SQIVND (reference sequence). With V trimmed by 1 base and J by 2 bases, 1 base remained unmatched. The CDR3 region has the DNA TGTGCCAGTAGTATAGCGGGAGGGCCCTACAATGAGCAGTTCTTC. Its protein is CASSIAGGPYNEQFF.

This clone was seen a few times. The chain has TRBV10-3 and TRBJ2-5; 7 bases fit TRBD1. CDR1 is ENHRY, CDR2 SYGVKD, per germline. The V gene end was trimmed by 6 bases and the J gene end by 2 bases; junction bases not matched to a gene: 3. The CDR3 sequence is 13 residues long. The DNA for the CDR3 is TGTGCCATCAGACCGGGACAGCAAGAGACCCAGTACTTC. This sequence encodes CAIRPGQQETQYF.

This chain's CDR3 is CAWSSRDRGLYGYTF. In DNA, the CDR3 is TGTGCCTGGAGCTCCCGGGACAGGGGACTCTATGGCTACACCTTC. The genes are TRBV30 and TRBJ1-2; TRBD1 agrees at 10 bases. Per the germline V gene, CDR1 is GTSNPN and CDR2 is SVGIG (reference sequence). The trim removed 3 bases at V and 4 bases at J, leaving 8 bases unmatched. This CDR3 comprises 15 residues.

The V call is TRBV9, the J call TRBJ1-4; unclear D gene. This CDR3 comprises 14 residues. Per the germline V gene, CDR1 is SGDLS and CDR2 is YYNGEE. The V and J ends lost 3 bases and 8 bases respectively, with 14 bases between them. The CDR3 is CASSEGTYSEKLFF. The CDR3 nucleotides are TGTGCCAGCAGCGAAGGAACCTACAGCGAAAAACTGTTTTTT.

This clone showed up just a few times. V is TRBV28 and J is TRBJ2-2; TRBD1 agrees at 8 bases. V shed 10 bases, J shed 5 bases, and the junction held 6 bases outside the gene matches. The germline V gene encodes CDR1 MDHEN and CDR2 SYDVKM. The CDR3 has 13 amino acids. The CDR3 region is CATQGAWTGELFF. The CDR3 DNA is TGTGCCACCCAGGGGGCGTGGACCGGGGAGCTGTTTTTT. The full variable domain, its missing parts supplied by reference TRBV28 and TRBJ2-2, is DVKVTQSSRYLVKRTGEKVFLECVQDMDHENMFWYRQDPGLGLRLIYFSYDVKMKEKGDIPEGYSVSREKKERFSLILESASTNQTSMYLCATQGAWTGELFFGEGSRLTVL.

The rearrangement joins TRBV7-2 to TRBJ2-5, with 8 positions matching TRBD1. The J call may be wrong; the DNA end is better matched by TRBJ2-7. The germline V gene has CDR1 SGHTA and CDR2 FQGNSA. The CDR3 runs 14 residues. The CDR3 DNA is TGTGCCAGCAGCTCCGGGACAGGAACCTACGAGCAGTACTTC. Protein product: CASSSGTGTYEQYF.

In this sample, this clone turned up a few times. This rearrangement joins TRBV19 to TRBJ1-6, with 9 bases fitting TRBD1. CDR3 length: 15 amino acids. V lost 6 bases and J lost 6; bases outside the gene matches: 6. The germline V gene has CDR1 LNHDA and CDR2 SQIVND (reference sequence). CDR3: CASRRTGEPNSPLHF. The CDR3 DNA is TGTGCCAGTAGGAGGACAGGGGAGCCTAATTCACCCCTCCACTTT.

This rearrangement joins TRBV5-6 to TRBJ2-2, with TRBD1 as a possible D gene (5 bases). The CDR3 covers 15 residues. The germline V gene has CDR1 SGHDT and CDR2 YYEEEE. V was cut by 2 bases and J by 2 bases, with 10 bases left in between. In nucleotides, the CDR3 is TGTGCCAGCAGCTTTAGTCAGGGAAACACCGGGGAGCTGTTTTTT. Its protein is CASSFSQGNTGELFF.

This clone came up once. V is TRBV4-3 and J is TRBJ2-1, with a tentative D call TRBD2 (7 bases). This CDR3 is 17 amino acids long. Germline assignment: CDR1 LGHNA and CDR2 YSLEER. Trimming stripped 1 base from V and 8 bases from J, with 21 bases between. CDR3 DNA: TGCGCCAGCAGCCAAGTTATCCGGACTAGGGGGGGCGATGAGCAGTTCTTC. This sequence encodes CASSQVIRTRGGDEQFF.

The V gene is TRBV6-5, the J gene TRBJ2-2, with 8 bases that match TRBD1. The J segment lost 7 bases and the V segment lost 2 bases, leaving 3 bases of the junction unmatched. The length of the CDR3 is 14 residues. Germline V lookup: CDR1 MNHEY, CDR2 SVGAGI. The CDR3 protein is CASSYSTGGGELFF. CDR3 bases: TGTGCCAGCAGTTACAGCACAGGGGGCGGGGAGCTGTTTTTT.

Regarding this clone: One end of the junction does not line up with germline, which may come from a read error. The rearrangement links TRBV5-1 to TRBJ2-5; 10 bases agree with TRBD1. The end of the DNA fits TRBJ2-7 better, so the J call may be wrong. Germline CDR1 reads SGHRS; CDR2 reads YFSETQ. The CDR3 has 16 residues. The CDR3 nucleotides read TGCGCCGGCAGACCTTACCCGGACAGGGGGGTCGACGAGCAGTACTTC. Translated: CAGRPYPDRGVDEQYF.

On this clone itself: This sample also contains other DNA sequences that code for the same CDR3. The chain is built from TRBV6-6 and TRBJ2-7, with D perhaps TRBD2 (5 bases). Per germline, CDR1 MNHNY and CDR2 SVGAGI (reference sequence). This CDR3 has 13 residues. Deletions cut 6 bases from V and 3 bases from J, with 12 bases between. CDR3 loop: CASRRGLGYEQYF. The CDR3 nucleotides read TGTGCCAGCAGGCGCGGACTGGGCTACGAGCAGTACTTC.

The chain combines TRBV21-1 with TRBJ2-7; TRBD1 is the table's D call and was not checked against the DNA. TRBV21-1 is marked as a pseudogene. CDR3 length: 14 amino acids. CDR3 in amino acids: CASSLPGGTYEQYF. The CDR3, as DNA: TGTGCCAGCAGCTTGCCAGGGGGGACCTACGAGCAGTACTTC.

V gene TRBV5-1 combines with J gene TRBJ2-1; D unresolved. CDR1 and CDR2 from the germline V gene are SGHRS and YFSETQ. V was pared by 0 bases and J by 4 bases, with 8 bases between. This CDR3 has 14 residues. CDR3 sequence reads: CASSLGAPYNEQFF. The DNA of the CDR3 is TGCGCCAGCAGCTTGGGGGCCCCTTACAATGAGCAGTTCTTC. Full variable domain (rest looked up from reference TRBV5-1 and TRBJ2-1): KAGVTQTPRYLIKTRGQQVTLSCSPISGHRSVSWYQQTPGQGLQFLFEYFSETQRNKGNFPGRFSGRQFSNSRSEMNVSTLELGDSALYLCASSLGAPYNEQFFGPGTRLTVL.

The chain employs TRBV12-5 and TRBJ2-6; a possible D gene is TRBD1 (5 bases). Trimming left V 1 base short and J 1 base short, with 20 bases between. From germline, CDR1 is LGHNT and CDR2 FRNRAP. The CDR3 spans 20 residues. The CDR3 spells CASGLDVGHGYESGANVLTF. The CDR3 DNA reads as TGTGCTAGTGGTTTGGACGTGGGGCACGGCTATGAGTCTGGGGCCAACGTCCTGACTTTC.

The J gene is TRBJ1-2, the V gene TRBV6-1; the match to TRBD1 covers 9 bases. In germline, CDR1 is MNHNS, CDR2 SASEGT. The CDR3 consists of 15 residues. The trim removed 6 bases at V and 4 bases at J, leaving 9 bases unmatched. Written as DNA, the CDR3 is TGTGCCAGCAGGCCGGGACAGGGTGCCAGCTATGGCTACACCTTC. Amino acids: CASRPGQGASYGYTF.